Detailed here is one T cell receptor beta chain. Its antigen is unidentified. This sample stems from a study of shared clonotypes between healthy human individuals. Study-level results: Unshared clonotypes carried lower generation probabilities than those common to all four donors. Sharing across four donors was highest in naive CD4 (around 5%) and lowest in memory CD8 (roughly 0.4%). Few donors limited the genetic and exposure-history diversity represented.

Assay runs were performed at deep level. Sequencing was performed with immunoSEQ multiplex PCR; in TCRdb, only in-frame clones are kept and a portion is missing. The sample consists of about 1 million clones, around 74% of them appearing once. The CDR3 loop spans 16 amino acids. Germline CDR1 reads MNHNS; CDR2 reads SASEGT. Trimming took 3 bases from V and 2 from J; bases not matched to a gene: 9. The clonotype was recovered from a man younger than 30 in good health. The chain has TRBV6-1 and TRBJ2-5; TRBD2 aligns across 7 bases. The specimen was memory CD4+ T cells sorted from blood. Noted subset: CD45RA-negative fraction. The chain's CDR3 is CASSDTTSIQQETQYF. CDR3 coding DNA: TGTGCCAGCAGTGACACGACTAGCATCCAACAAGAGACCCAGTACTTC.